This T cell receptor (beta chain) is drawn from a study of human T cells and chemical hapten exposure. This CDR3 spans 15 amino acids. Trimming removed 6 bases from V and 7 bases from J; junction bases left unmatched: 5. CDR1 is MNHEY, CDR2 SVGAGI, per germline. Overall study findings and caveats: Patch test score rose with PT1 expanded TCR count, significant at thresholds 8, 16 and 32, not 4.

As handled by the study authors: TCRs per sample had a median of roughly 96,000 and ranged from about 23,224 to 700,000. TCRdb used MiXCR to reprocess the RACE reads, holding one entry per CDR3 protein. Here the V and J calls rest on TCRdb's processing, not on the authors' analysis. The sample lists 150,000 to 200,000 distinct CDR3 sequences; approximately 29% were seen once. As for this clonotype: Antigen: not known.

This sample's time point: pre-sensitization, week 0. Treatment of the sample: therapeutic diphenylcyclopropenone sensitization with weekly scalp DPC. Blood draws preceded each patch test application. The origin of this receptor is a woman aged 30 to 39 with alopecia areata. Some clones in this sample may be carry-over from other donors' samples. The V gene is TRBV6-5, the J gene TRBJ1-6, with 11 bases fitting TRBD1. The source was whole blood, collected in connection with sensitization to the hapten diphenylcyclopropenone (DPC). CDR3 residues: CASRARTGGNSPLHF. The CDR3 coding sequence is TGTGCCAGCAGAGCCAGGACAGGGGGCAATTCACCCCTCCACTTT.